The present TCR beta chain was sequenced within a study of cytomegalovirus exposure and HLA in healthy donors. The V gene end was trimmed by 5 bases and the J gene end by 2 bases; junction bases not matched to a gene: 8. The CDR3 contains 16 residues. From germline, CDR1 is SEHNR and CDR2 FQNEAQ (reference sequence). Primers for the PCR totalled 60 Vbeta and 13 Jbeta. Only in-frame clones appear in the TCRdb table, and some are missing; sequencing was by immunoSEQ multiplex PCR. The table has over 85,000 clones, about 60% seen once. This donor's CMV serostatus is unrecorded. Regarding the study as a whole: In a later analysis, TCR beta V- and J-gene trimming was associated with a missense DCLRE1C variant. Cytomegalovirus status, reportedly, was diagnosed with high specificity and sensitivity by the classifier. In a later analysis, the majority of CMV-associated beta chains seemingly showed HLA restriction.

This clone is medium-sized in the sample. Antigen specificity is unknown. This clonotype originated in a human donor in good health. Sequencing was done on a sample of PBMCs. This chain connects TRBV7-9 to TRBJ2-1; TRBD2 agrees at 8 bases. CDR3 in DNA: TGTGCCAGCAGCAGCGGGGGCGGGAGTGCCTACAATGAGCAGTTCTTC. Translating it yields CASSSGGGSAYNEQFF. The full variable domain, its missing parts supplied by reference TRBV7-9 and TRBJ2-1, is DTGVSQNPRHKITKRGQNVTFRCDPISEHNRLYWYRQTLGQGPEFLTYFQNEAQLEKSRLLSDRFSAERPKGSFSTLEIQRTEQGDSAMYLCASSSGGGSAYNEQFFGPGTRLTVL.